This T cell receptor (beta chain) derives from a study of a mutant IDH1 vaccine in newly diagnosed glioma. Study background: Investigators started vaccination 4-6 weeks after radiotherapy alone, or with temozolomide cycles. Treated patients, averaging around 40 years, were 62.5% male and about 40% female. Before enrollment, patients got radiotherapy alone, temozolomide alone, or mostly the combination.

The CDR3 has 15 residues. V trimming: 4 bases; J trimming: 6 bases; junction bases outside the gene matches: 7. Germline V gene sequence: CDR1 SGHRS, CDR2 YFSETQ. Profiling relied on immunoSEQ multiplex PCR, and the TCRdb table lists in-frame clones only, not all of them. The sample has roughly 60,000 clones, under 85% seen once; the top ten hold over 3.5%. Comment on this clone: Its target is unknown.

The time point is: week 35, safety follow-up. It was 300 ug of mutant IDH1 20-mer peptide that made up each vaccine dose, given with topical imiquimod. In every donor, the tumor was a new WHO grade 3 or 4 IDH1-mutant, ATRX-lost astrocytoma. Sequencing was performed on PBMCs, taken from a glioma patient whose treatment included an IDH1 peptide vaccine. The V and J genes are TRBV5-1 and TRBJ2-3; the match to TRBD2 covers 11 bases. The origin of this receptor is a man aged 50-59 years with glioma. The CDR3 DNA reads as TGCGCCAGCAGCGCCTCCGGGACTAGCGGCGATACGCAGTATTTT. Residues: CASSASGTSGDTQYF.